This TCR beta chain was sequenced for a study of cytomegalovirus exposure and HLA in healthy donors. Study observations and caveats: Confirmation in vitro established that a few CMV-associated chains were specific for CMV antigens. A later analysis reported that several of the most significant clusters appeared to be linked to common viral pathogens, among them Epstein-Barr virus.

This PCR relied on a set of 60 Vbeta primers and 13 Jbeta primers. Assay: immunoSEQ multiplex PCR; the TCRdb copy retains only in-frame clones and omits some. Of some 120,000 clones in the sample, 80% were seen once. Germline CDR1 and CDR2: SNHLY and FYNNEI. The CDR3 runs 14 residues. V shed 2 bases, J shed 4 bases, and the junction held 2 bases outside the gene matches. About this clone: Its antigen is not identified.

This TCR came from a male donor in good health and CMV-seronegative. Sequences were obtained from PBMCs. The chain joins TRBV2 to TRBJ2-1; 7 bases fit TRBD2. The CDR3 coding sequence is TGTGCCAGCAGTGAACTAGCGGTTTACAATGAGCAGTTCTTC. It encodes CASSELAVYNEQFF.